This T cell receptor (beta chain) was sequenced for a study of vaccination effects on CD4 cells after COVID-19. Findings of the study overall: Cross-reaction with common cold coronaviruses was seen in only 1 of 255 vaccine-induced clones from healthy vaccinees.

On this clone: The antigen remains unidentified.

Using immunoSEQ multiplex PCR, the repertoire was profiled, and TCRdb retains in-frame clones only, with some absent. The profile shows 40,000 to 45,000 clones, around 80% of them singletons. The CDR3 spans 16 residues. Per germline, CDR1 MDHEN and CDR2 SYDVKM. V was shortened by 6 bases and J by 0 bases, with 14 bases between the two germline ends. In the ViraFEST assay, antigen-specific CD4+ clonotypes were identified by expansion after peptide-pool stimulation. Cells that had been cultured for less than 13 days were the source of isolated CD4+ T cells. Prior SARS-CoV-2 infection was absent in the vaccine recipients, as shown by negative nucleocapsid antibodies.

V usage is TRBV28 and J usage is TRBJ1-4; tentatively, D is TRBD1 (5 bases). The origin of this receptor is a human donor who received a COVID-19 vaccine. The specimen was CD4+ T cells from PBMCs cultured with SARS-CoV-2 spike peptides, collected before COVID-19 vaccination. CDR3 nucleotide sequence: TGTGCCAGCAGCCCAGGGACGGATCCAACTAATGAAAAACTGTTTTTT. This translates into CASSPGTDPTNEKLFF.